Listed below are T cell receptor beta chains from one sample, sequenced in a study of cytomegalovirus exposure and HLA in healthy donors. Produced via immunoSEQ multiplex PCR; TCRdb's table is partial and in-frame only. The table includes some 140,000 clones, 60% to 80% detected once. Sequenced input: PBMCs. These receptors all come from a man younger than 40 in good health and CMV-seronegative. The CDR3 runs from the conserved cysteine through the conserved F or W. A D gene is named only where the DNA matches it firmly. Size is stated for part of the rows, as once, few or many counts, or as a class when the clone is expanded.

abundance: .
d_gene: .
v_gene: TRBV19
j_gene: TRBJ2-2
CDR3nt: TGTGCCAGTAGTATCTGGGCAGGGGCGACCGGGGAGCTGTTTTTT
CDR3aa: CASSIWAGATGELFF

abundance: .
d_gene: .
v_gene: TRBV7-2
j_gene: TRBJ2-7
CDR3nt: TGTGCCAGCAGCTTAGACAGCCCTCCCCCCTACGAGCAGTACTTC
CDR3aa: CASSLDSPPPYEQYF

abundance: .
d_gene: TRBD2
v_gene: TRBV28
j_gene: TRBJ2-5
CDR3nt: TGTGCCAGCAGCCCCCTCGCGGGGGGAGGGCAAGAGACCCAGTACTTC
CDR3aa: CASSPLAGGGQETQYF

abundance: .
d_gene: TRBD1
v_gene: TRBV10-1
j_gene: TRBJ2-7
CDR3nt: TGCGCCAGCAGCGCCGGGACAGCTGGCGAGCAGTACTTC
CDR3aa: CASSAGTAGEQYF

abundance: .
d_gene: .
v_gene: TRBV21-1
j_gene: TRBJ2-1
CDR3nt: TGTGCCAGCAGCACTGGGACTAGCGGAACCTCCTACAATGAGCAGTTCTTC
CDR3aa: CASSTGTSGTSYNEQFF

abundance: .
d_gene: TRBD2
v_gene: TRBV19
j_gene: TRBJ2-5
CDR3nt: TGTGCCAGTAGCCCGGGGGGGGGCCCAGAGACCCAGTACTTC
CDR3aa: CASSPGGGPETQYF

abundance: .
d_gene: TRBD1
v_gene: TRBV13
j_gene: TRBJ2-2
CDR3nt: TGTGCCAGCAGCTCGCCCCTGGGACAGGGGGCAGGGAGCACCGGGGAGCTGTTTTTT
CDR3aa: CASSSPLGQGAGSTGELFF

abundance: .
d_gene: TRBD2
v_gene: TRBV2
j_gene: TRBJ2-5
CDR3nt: TGTGCCAGCAGTTCGAGCTTACTAGCGAGACAAGAGACCCAGTACTTC
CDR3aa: CASSSSLLARQETQYF

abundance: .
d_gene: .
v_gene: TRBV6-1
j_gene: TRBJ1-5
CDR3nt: TGTGCCAGCAGTGGTCGTCGAGGCAATCAGCCCCAGCATTTT
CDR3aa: CASSGRRGNQPQHF

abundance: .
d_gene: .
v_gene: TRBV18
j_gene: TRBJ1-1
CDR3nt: TGTGCCAGCTCACCAACCCCCACCGAGGCTGAAGCTTTCTTT
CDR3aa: CASSPTPTEAEAFF

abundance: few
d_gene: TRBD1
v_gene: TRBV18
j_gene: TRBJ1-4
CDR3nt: TGTGCCAGCTCCGGACAGGCAAATGAAAAACTGTTTTTT
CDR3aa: CASSGQANEKLFF

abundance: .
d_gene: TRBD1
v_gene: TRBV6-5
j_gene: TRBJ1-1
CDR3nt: TGTGCCAGCAGTCCGCCGGACAGGGGCCGGACTGAAGCTTTCTTT
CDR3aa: CASSPPDRGRTEAFF

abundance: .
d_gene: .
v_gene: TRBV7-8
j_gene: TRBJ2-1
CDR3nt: TGTGCCAGCAGCTTCGGGGGAGACAATGAGCAGTTCTTC
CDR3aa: CASSFGGDNEQFF

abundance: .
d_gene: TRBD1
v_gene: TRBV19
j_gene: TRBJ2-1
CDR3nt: TGTGCCAGTGGTATGGGGACAGGCCCCTACAATGAGCAGTTCTTC
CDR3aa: CASGMGTGPYNEQFF

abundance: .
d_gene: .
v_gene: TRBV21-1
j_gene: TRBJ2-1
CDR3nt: TGTGCCACCGGGACTAGCGGGAGGGCCAATGAGCAGTTCTTC
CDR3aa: CATGTSGRANEQFF

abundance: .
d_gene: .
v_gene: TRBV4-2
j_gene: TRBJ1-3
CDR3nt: TGTGCCAGCAGCCAAGAATCTTCCTCTGGAAACACCATATATTTT
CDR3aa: CASSQESSSGNTIYF

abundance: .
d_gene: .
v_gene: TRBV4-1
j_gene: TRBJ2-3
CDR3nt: TGCGCCAGCAGCCAACCCGGGGTGCGGGATACGCAGTATTTT
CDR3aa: CASSQPGVRDTQYF

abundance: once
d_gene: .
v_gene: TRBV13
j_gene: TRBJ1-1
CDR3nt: TGTGCCAGCAGCTTAGGAGGGCAGGGCGGCACTGAAGCTTTCTTT
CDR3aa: CASSLGGQGGTEAFF

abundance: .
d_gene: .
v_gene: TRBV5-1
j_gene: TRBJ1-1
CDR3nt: TGCGCCAGCAGCTTTTCCGGGAACACTGAAGCTTTCTTT
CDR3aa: CASSFSGNTEAFF

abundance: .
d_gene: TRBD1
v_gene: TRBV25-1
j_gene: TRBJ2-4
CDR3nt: TGTGCCAGCAGTGGGGACAGGGAAGCCAAAAACATTCAGTACTTC
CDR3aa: CASSGDREAKNIQYF

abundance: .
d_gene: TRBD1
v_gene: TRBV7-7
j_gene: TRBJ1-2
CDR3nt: TGTGCTAGCAGCCCCTGGCGGACAGGCGCTGGCTACACCTTC
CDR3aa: CASSPWRTGAGYTF

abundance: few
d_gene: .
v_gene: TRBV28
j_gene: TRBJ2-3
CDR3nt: TGTGCCAGCAGTTCCCCTCCCCCAGATACGCAGTATTTT
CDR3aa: CASSSPPPDTQYF

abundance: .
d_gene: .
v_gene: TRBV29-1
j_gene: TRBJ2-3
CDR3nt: TGCAGCGTTGAACCAGGGCCCCCGGATTTT
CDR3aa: CSVEPGPPDF

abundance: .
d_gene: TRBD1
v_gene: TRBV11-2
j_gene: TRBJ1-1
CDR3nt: TGTGCCAGCAGCTTCGGACAGGGGAGGTCAGACACTGAAGCTTTCTTT
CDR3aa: CASSFGQGRSDTEAFF

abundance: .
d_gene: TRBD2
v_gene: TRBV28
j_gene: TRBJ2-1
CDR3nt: TGTGCCAGCAGTCCTAGCGGAACCTACAATGAGCAGTTCTTC
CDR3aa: CASSPSGTYNEQFF

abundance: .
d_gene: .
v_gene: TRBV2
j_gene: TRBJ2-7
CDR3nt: TGTGCCAGCAGTGGGGTGGGGCGCGAGCAGTACTTC
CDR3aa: CASSGVGREQYF

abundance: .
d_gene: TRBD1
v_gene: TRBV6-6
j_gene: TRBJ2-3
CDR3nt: TGTGCCAGCAGCCTCGGGACAGGGACAGATACGCAGTATTTT
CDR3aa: CASSLGTGTDTQYF

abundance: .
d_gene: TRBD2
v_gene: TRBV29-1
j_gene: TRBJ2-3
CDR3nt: TGCAGCGTCCGACTAGCGGGAGGGCCATATACGCAGTATTTT
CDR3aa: CSVRLAGGPYTQYF

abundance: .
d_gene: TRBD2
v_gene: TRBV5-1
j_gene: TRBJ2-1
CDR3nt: TGCGCCAGCAGCTTGGGACTAGCGGCCTACAATGAGCAGTTCTTC
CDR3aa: CASSLGLAAYNEQFF

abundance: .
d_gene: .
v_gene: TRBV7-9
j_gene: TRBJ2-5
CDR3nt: TGTGCCAGCAGCTTATTGCGGGGAGTCCAAGAGACCCAGTACTTC
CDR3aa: CASSLLRGVQETQYF

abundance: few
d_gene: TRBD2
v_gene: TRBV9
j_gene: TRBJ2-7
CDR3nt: TGTGCCAGCAGCGGTAGTACTAGCGGGAGTTCCAACGAGCAGTACTTC
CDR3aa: CASSGSTSGSSNEQYF

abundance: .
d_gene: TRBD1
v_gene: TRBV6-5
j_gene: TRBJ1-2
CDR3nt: TGTGCCAGCAGACCCAACAGGGGTGGAGGCTACACCTTC
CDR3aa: CASRPNRGGGYTF

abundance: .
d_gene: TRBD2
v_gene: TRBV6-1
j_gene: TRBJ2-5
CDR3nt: TGTGCCAGCAGTGACGATTCGGGACTAGCGGGACTAGAGACCCAGTACTTC
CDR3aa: CASSDDSGLAGLETQYF

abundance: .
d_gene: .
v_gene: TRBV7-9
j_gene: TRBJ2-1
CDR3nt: TGTGCCAGCAGCTTAGAGTCAGGTGAGCAGTTCTTC
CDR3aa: CASSLESGEQFF

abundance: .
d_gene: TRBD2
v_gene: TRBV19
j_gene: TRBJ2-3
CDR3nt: TGTGCCAGTAGAGAAGGGCGGGAGGAGTTAGATACGCAGTATTTT
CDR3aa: CASREGREELDTQYF

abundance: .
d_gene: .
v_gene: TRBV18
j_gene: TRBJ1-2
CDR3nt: TGTGCCAGCTCACCACCGAGCGGCCTCTATGGCTACACCTTC
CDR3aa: CASSPPSGLYGYTF

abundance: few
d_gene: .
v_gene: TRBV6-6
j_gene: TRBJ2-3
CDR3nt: TGTGCCAGCAGTTACGCCCAGGGGATGGGCGGGGATACGCAGTATTTT
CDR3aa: CASSYAQGMGGDTQYF

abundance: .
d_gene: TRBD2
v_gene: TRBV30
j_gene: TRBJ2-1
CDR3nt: TGTGCCTGGAAGGGACTAGCGGAATACAATGAGCAGTTCTTC
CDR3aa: CAWKGLAEYNEQFF

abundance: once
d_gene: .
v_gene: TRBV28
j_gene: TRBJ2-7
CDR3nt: TGTGCCAGCAGTTTGAGCCAGGGGACCCTACGGGAGTACTTC
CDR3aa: CASSLSQGTLREYF

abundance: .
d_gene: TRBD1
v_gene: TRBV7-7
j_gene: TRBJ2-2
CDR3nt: TGTGCTAGCAGCAAGGACAGGGGGGGCGGGGAGCTGTTTTTT
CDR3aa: CASSKDRGGGELFF

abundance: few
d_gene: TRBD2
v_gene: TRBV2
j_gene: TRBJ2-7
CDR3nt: TGTGCCAGCAGTCTGGGACTAGCGGGAGACGAGCAGTACTTC
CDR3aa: CASSLGLAGDEQYF

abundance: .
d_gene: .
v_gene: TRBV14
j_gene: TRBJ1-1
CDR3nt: TGTGCCAGCAGCCAAGCAACAGGGAGAGGGGGCACTGAAGCTTTCTTT
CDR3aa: CASSQATGRGGTEAFF

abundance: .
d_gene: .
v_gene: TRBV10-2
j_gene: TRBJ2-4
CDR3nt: TGCGCCAGCAGTGGGCGGGGAGCCAGGGATGGGGACATTCAGTACTTC
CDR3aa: CASSGRGARDGDIQYF

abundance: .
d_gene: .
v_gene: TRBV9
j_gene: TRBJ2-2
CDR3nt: TGTGCCAGCAGCGTAAGGGTTTCGGGATCTCACACCGGGGAGCTGTTTTTT
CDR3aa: CASSVRVSGSHTGELFF

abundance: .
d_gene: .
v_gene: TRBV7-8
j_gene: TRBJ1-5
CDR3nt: TGTGCCAGCACCTCATACAGGGCGGGTAGCAATCAGCCCCAGCATTTT
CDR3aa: CASTSYRAGSNQPQHF

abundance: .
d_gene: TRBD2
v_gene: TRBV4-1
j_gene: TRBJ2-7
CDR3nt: TGCGCCAGCAGCCACCCGGGGTTGGTAGGACTAGCGTCCTACGAGCAGTACTTC
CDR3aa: CASSHPGLVGLASYEQYF

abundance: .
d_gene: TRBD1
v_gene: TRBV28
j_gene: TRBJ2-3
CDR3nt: TGTGCCAGCAGTTTTCCGCGACAGGGCCCCACAGATACGCAGTATTTT
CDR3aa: CASSFPRQGPTDTQYF

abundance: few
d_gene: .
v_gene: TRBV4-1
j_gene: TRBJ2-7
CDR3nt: TGCGCCAGCAGCCAAGACGGGGGAGTCTACGAGCAGTACTTC
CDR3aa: CASSQDGGVYEQYF

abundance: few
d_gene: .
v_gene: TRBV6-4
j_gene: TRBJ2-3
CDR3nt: TGTGCCAGCAGTGACCCCGTTACGCAGTATTTT
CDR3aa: CASSDPVTQYF

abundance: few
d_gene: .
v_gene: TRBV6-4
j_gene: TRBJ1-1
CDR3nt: TGTGCCAGCGCCTACCAGGGAAGTTTTGTACGAACTGAAGCTTTCTTT
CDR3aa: CASAYQGSFVRTEAFF

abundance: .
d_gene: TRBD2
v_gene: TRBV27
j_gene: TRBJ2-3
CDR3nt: TGTGCCAGCAGTTCTCCCCACAGGGCGGGAGGGGATACGCAGTATTTT
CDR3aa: CASSSPHRAGGDTQYF

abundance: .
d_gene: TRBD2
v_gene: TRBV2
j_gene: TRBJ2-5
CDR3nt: TGTGCCAGCAGTGTTAGCGGGAGGGTGGACCAAGAGACCCAGTACTTC
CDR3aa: CASSVSGRVDQETQYF

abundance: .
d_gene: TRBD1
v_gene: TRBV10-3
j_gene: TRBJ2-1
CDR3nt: TGTGCCATTTGGGACAGGGGGCACACTGAGCAGTTCTTC
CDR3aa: CAIWDRGHTEQFF

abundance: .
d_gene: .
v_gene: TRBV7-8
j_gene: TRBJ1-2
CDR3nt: TGTGCCAGCAGCTTAGTCGCAGGGATTGGGTATGGCTACACCTTC
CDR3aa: CASSLVAGIGYGYTF